The T cell receptor (beta chain) under discussion was sequenced for a study of blood T cell repertoires in COVID-19. The wider study: COVID-19 samples collected from the United States, Italy and Spain covered acute and convalescent phases. PBMCs, B-cell-depleted T cells, or T cells provided the cDNA or gDNA that made up the material.

CDR3 length equals 15 residues. The ends were cut back, 0 bases at V and 5 bases at J, with 12 bases in the middle. Germline-derived CDR1 and CDR2 are SGHDT and YYEEEE. Authors' data handling: Using reference gene primer amplification, nucleated cell counts were estimated. Method: immunoSEQ multiplex PCR; TCRdb's copy keeps in-frame clones and lacks some. V and J calls plus clone size are reproduced from that table; the DNA served to infer D and trimming. This repertoire shows around 100,000 clones, around 85% found once; its top ten account for more than 10%. This chain joins TRBV5-6 and TRBJ1-5; no firm D call. The sequencing sample was made of peripheral blood. This receptor was identified in a human donor in a cohort sampled during active COVID-19. CDR3: CASSLGGAGHQPQHF. CDR3 nucleotide sequence: TGTGCCAGCAGCTTGGGGGGAGCTGGACATCAGCCCCAGCATTTT.